What follows describes a single T cell receptor (beta chain). The CDR3 is 13 amino acids. J gave up 7 bases and V 3 bases, and 6 bases lay outside the gene matches. The germline V gene has CDR1 SGHDT and CDR2 YYEEEE. Repertoires were generated with immunoSEQ multiplex PCR, while TCRdb's copy carries only in-frame clones and drops some. Here the sample spans under 300,000 clones, around four fifths being singletons. These data originate in a study of blood T cell repertoires in COVID-19. Background on the study: Sources were T cells, B-cell-depleted T cells, or PBMCs; the material itself was cDNA or gDNA.

The receptor was derived from a woman aged 55-75 years with active or convalescent COVID-19. J is TRBJ1-1 and V is TRBV5-6; TRBD1 matches at 7 bases. Source material: peripheral blood. CDR3 in DNA: TGTGCCAGCAGCTGGGGAACAGGGGATGAAGCTTTCTTT. Translation gives CASSWGTGDEAFF.